What follows is one T cell receptor (beta chain) and its context. The data belong to a study of blood T cell repertoires in COVID-19. The table came from immunoSEQ multiplex PCR; TCRdb's copy has only in-frame clones and leaves some out. The table records about 180,000 clones, about nine tenths of them present only once. There are 15 residues in the CDR3. The germline gives CDR1 SGHTA, CDR2 FQGNSA. V was clipped by 4 bases and J by 2 bases, with 12 bases between them. V usage is TRBV7-2 and J usage is TRBJ1-3; the D gene is possibly TRBD1 (6 bases). The sequencing sample was made of peripheral blood. The source of this sequence is a man between 18 and 35 years old who had recovered from COVID-19. CDR3 nucleotides: TGTGCCAGCAGCTCTCGTTGGGGGCCTGGAAACACCATATATTTT. It translates to CASSSRWGPGNTIYF.